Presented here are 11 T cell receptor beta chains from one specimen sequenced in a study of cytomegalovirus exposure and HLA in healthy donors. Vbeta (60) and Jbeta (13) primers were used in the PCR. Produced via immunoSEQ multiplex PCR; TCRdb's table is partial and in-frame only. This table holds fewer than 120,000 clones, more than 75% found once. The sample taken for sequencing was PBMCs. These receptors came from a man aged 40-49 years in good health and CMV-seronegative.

Here the CDR3 DNA reads TGTGCCAGCAGTTACGCCCGGTCGAACACCGGGGAGCTGTTTTTT. This encodes CASSYARSNTGELFF. The chain links TRBV6-6 to TRBJ2-2; D not certain. CDR3 length: 15 residues. Germline V gives CDR1 MNHNY, CDR2 SVGAGI (reference sequence). V was cut by 2 bases and J by 0 bases, with 7 bases left in between.

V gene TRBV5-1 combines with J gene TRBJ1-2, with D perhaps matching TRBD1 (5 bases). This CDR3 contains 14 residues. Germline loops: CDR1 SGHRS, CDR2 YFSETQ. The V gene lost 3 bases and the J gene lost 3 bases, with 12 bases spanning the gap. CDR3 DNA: TGCGCCAGCAGCTCGCAGGGCAAGGACTATGGCTACACCTTC. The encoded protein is CASSSQGKDYGYTF.

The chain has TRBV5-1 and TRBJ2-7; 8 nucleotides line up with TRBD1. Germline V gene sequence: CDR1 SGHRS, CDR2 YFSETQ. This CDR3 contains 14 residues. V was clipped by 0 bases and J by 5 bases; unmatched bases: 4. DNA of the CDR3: TGCGCCAGCAGCTTGGGAGGGACAGGAAACGAGCAGTACTTC. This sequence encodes CASSLGGTGNEQYF.

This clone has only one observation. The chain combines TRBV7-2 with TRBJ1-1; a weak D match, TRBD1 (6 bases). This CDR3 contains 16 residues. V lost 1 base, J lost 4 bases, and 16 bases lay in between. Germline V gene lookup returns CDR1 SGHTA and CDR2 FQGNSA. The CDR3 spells CASSLEGGGGLTEAFF. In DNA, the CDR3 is TGTGCCAGCAGCTTAGAGGGTGGGGGGGGGCTCACTGAAGCTTTCTTT.

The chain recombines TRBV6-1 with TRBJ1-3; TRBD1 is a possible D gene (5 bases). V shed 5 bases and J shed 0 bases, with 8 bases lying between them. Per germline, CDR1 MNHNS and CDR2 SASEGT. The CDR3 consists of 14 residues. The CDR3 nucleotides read TGTGCCAGCAGTTCAGGGAACTCTGGAAACACCATATATTTT. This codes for CASSSGNSGNTIYF.

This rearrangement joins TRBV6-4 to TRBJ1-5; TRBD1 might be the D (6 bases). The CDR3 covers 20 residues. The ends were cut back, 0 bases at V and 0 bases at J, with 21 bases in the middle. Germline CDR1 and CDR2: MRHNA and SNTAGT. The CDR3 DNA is TGTGCCAGCAGTGACTCGAAAATCGGGCTCCGGACAGATAGCAATCAGCCCCAGCATTTT. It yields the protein CASSDSKIGLRTDSNQPQHF.

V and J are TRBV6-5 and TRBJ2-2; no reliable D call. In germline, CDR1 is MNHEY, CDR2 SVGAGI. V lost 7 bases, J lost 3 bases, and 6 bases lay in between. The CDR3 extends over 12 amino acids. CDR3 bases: TGTGCCAGCACTAAAGACACCGGGGAGCTGTTTTTT. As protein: CASTKDTGELFF.

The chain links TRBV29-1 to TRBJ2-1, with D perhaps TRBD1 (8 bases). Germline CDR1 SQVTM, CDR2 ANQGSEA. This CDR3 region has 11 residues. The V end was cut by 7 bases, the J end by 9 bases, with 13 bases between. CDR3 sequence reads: CSATGGAEQFF. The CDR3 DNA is TGCAGCGCTACAGGGGGGGCTGAGCAGTTCTTC.

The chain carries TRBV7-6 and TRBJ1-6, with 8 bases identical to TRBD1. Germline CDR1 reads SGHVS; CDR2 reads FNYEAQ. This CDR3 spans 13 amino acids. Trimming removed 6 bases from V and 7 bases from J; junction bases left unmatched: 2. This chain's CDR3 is CASSPGGNSPLHF. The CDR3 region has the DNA TGTGCCAGCAGTCCAGGGGGCAATTCACCCCTCCACTTT.

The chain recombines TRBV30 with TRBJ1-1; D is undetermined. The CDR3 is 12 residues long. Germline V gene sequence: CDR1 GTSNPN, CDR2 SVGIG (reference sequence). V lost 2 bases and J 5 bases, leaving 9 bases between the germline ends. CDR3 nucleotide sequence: TGTGCCTGGAGTTTACAGATAACTGAAGCTTTCTTT. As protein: CAWSLQITEAFF. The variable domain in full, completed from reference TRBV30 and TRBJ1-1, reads SQTIHQWPATLVQPVGSPLSLECTVEGTSNPNLYWYRQAAGRGLQLLFYSVGIGQISSEVPQNLSASRPQDRQFILSSKKLLLSDSGFYLCAWSLQITEAFFGQGTRLTVV.

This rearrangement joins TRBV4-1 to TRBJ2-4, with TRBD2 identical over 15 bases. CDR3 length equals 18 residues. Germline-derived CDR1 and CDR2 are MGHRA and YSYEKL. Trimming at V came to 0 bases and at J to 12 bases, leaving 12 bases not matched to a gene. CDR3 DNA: TGCGCCAGCAGCCAAGAGGTGCACGGGACTAGCGGGGGGAGAAATCAGTACTTC. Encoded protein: CASSQEVHGTSGGRNQYF.